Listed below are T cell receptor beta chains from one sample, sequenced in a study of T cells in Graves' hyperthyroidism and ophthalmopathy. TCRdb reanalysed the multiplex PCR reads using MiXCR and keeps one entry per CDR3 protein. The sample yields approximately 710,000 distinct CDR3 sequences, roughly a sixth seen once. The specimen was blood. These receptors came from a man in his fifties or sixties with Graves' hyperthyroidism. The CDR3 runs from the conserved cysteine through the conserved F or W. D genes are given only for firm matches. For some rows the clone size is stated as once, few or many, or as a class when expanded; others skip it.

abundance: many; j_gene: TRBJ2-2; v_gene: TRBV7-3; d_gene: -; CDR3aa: CASSPTLYGELFF; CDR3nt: TGTGCCAGCAGCCCCACCCTTTACGGGGAGCTGTTTTTT
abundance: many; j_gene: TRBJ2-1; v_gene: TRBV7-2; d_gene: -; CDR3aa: CASSLGSSNEQFF; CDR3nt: TGTGCCAGCAGCTTAGGGAGTTCCAATGAGCAGTTCTTC
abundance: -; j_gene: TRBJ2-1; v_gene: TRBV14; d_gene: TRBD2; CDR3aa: CASSGTMSYNEQFF; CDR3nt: TGTGCCAGCAGCGGGACTATGAGCTACAATGAGCAGTTCTTC
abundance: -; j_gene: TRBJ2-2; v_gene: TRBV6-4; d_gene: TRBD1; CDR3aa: CASSGQGIQGAANTGELFF; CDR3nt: TGTGCCAGCAGTGGGCAAGGAATCCAGGGGGCAGCGAACACCGGGGAGCTGTTTTTT
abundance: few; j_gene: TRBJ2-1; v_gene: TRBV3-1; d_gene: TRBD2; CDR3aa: CASSSNVLAGGNEQFF; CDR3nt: TGTGCCAGCAGTTCTAACGTACTAGCGGGAGGTAATGAGCAGTTCTTC
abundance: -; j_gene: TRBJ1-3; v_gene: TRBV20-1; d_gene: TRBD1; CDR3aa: CSARDRGTRNTIYF; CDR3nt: TGCAGTGCGCGAGACAGGGGAACTAGGAACACCATATATTTT
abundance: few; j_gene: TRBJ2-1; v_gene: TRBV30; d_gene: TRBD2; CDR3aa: CAWSAFWGSGNGNEQFF; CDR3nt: TGTGCCTGGAGTGCTTTTTGGGGTAGCGGGAACGGCAATGAGCAGTTCTTC
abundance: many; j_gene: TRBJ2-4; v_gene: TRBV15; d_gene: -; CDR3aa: CATSRDLSGLAKNIQYF; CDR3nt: TGTGCCACCAGCAGAGATCTTTCAGGTCTAGCCAAAAACATTCAGTACTTC
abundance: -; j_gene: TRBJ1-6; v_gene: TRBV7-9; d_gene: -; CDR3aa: CASAVGYYSPLHF; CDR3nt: TGTGCCAGCGCGGTAGGGTACTATTCACCCCTCCACTTT
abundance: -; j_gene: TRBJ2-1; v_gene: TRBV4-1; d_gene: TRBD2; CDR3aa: CASSQVPGTTLTYNEQFF; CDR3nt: TGCGCCAGCAGCCAAGTCCCCGGGACTACACTCACCTACAATGAGCAGTTCTTC
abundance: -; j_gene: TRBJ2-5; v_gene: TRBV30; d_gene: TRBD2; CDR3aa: CAWSGTSGRGWQETQYF; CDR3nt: TGTGCCTGGAGTGGGACTAGCGGGAGAGGATGGCAAGAGACCCAGTACTTC
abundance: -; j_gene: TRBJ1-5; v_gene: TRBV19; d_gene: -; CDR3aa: CASSPAVRQPQHF; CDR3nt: TGTGCCAGTAGTCCGGCAGTCCGGCAGCCCCAGCATTTT
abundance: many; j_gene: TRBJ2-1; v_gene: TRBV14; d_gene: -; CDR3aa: CASSQDINLAFYNEQFF; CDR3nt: TGTGCCAGCAGCCAAGATATAAACCTAGCGTTCTACAATGAGCAGTTCTTC
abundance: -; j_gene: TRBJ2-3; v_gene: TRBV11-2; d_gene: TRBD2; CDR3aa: CASSLGPLAGGDTQYF; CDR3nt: TGTGCCAGCAGCTTAGGGCCCCTAGCGGGAGGAGATACGCAGTATTTT
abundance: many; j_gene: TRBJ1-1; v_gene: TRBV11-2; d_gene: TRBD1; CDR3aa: CASSLFATGLITEAFF; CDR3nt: TGTGCCAGCAGCTTATTTGCGACAGGGCTCATCACTGAAGCTTTCTTT
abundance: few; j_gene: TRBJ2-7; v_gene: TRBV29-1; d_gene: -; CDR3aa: CSVRDVSYEQYF; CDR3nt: TGCAGCGTTAGGGACGTCTCCTACGAGCAGTACTTC
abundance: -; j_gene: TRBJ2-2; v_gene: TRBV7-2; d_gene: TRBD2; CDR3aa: CASSLAGLRLAGKLTNTGELFF; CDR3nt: TGTGCCAGCAGCTTAGCTGGTCTACGACTAGCGGGAAAACTTACGAACACCGGGGAGCTGTTTTTT
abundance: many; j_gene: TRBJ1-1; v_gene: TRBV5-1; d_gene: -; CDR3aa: CASSLIDGNTEAFF; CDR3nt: TGCGCCAGCAGCTTGATAGACGGAAACACTGAAGCTTTCTTT
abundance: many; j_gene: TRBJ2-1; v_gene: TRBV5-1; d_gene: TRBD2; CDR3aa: CASSLTSGSGPYNEQFF; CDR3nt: TGCGCCAGCAGCTTGACTAGCGGGAGTGGTCCCTACAATGAGCAGTTCTTC
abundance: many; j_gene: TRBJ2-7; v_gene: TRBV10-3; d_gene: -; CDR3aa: CAISAGPLYEQYF; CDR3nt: TGTGCCATCAGTGCCGGGCCACTCTACGAGCAGTACTTC
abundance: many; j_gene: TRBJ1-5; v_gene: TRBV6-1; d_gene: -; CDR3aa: CASSPNLSNQPQHF; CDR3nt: TGTGCCAGCAGCCCCAACTTAAGCAATCAGCCCCAGCATTTT
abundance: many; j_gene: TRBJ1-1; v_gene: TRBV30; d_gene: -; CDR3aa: CAWTLGRSKTEAFF; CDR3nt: TGTGCCTGGACCTTGGGCAGATCGAAGACTGAAGCTTTCTTT
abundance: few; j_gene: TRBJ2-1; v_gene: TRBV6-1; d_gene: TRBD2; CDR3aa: CASTGLAGLLGEQFF; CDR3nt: TGTGCCAGCACTGGACTAGCGGGCCTCTTGGGGGAGCAGTTCTTC
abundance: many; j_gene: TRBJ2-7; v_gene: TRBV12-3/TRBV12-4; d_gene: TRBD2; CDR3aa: CASSLVSGGGGEQYF; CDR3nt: TGTGCCAGCAGTTTAGTGTCGGGAGGCGGCGGCGAGCAGTACTTC
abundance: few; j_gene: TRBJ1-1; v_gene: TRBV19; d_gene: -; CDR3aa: CASSMGPRGEAFF; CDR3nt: TGTGCCAGTAGTATGGGTCCAAGAGGTGAAGCTTTCTTT
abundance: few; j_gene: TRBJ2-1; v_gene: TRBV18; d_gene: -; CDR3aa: CASSTRLLEHDEQFF; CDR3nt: TGTGCCAGCTCAACTAGACTCCTAGAGCACGATGAGCAGTTCTTC
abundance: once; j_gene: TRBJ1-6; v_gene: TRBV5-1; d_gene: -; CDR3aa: CASSLDTGSYNSPLHF; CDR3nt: TGCGCCAGCAGCCTCGACACCGGCTCCTATAATTCACCCCTCCACTTT
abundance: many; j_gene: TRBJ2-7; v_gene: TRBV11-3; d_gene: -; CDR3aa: CASSFGGLESYEQYF; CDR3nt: TGTGCCAGCAGCTTCGGTGGACTTGAATCCTACGAGCAGTACTTC
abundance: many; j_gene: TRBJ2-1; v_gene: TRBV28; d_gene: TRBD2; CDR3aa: CASSLPSGNVWAYNEQFF; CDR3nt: TGTGCCAGCAGTTTACCTAGCGGGAATGTTTGGGCCTACAATGAGCAGTTCTTC
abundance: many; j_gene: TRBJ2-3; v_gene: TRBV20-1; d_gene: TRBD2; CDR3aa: CSASPWSGRVETDTQYF; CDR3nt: TGCAGTGCGTCCCCCTGGAGCGGGAGAGTAGAGACAGATACGCAGTATTTT
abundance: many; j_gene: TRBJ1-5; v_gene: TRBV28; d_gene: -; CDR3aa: CASRRGQLNQPQHF; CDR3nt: TGTGCCAGCAGACGCGGACAGCTCAATCAGCCCCAGCATTTT
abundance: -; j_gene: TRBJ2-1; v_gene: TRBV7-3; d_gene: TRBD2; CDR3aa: CASAPSLAGNNEQFF; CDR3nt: TGTGCCAGCGCTCCGTCGCTAGCGGGCAACAATGAGCAGTTCTTC
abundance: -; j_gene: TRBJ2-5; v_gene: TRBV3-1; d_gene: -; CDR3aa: CASSQVYSGGLSETQYF; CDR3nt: TGTGCCAGCAGCCAAGTGTACTCCGGGGGATTAAGTGAGACCCAGTACTTC
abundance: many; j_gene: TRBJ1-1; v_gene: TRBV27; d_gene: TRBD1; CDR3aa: CASSLARGHTEAFF; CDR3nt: TGTGCCAGCAGTTTAGCCAGGGGGCACACTGAAGCTTTCTTT
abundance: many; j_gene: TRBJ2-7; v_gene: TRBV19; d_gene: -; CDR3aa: CASSIDHARGELYEQYF; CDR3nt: TGTGCCAGTAGTATAGATCACGCGCGGGGAGAGCTCTACGAGCAGTACTTC
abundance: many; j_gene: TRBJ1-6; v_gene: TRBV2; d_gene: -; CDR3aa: CASSDSGPGNSPLHF; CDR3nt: TGTGCCAGCAGTGATTCGGGACCGGGAAATTCACCCCTCCACTTT
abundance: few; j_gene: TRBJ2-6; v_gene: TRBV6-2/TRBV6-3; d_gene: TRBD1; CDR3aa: CASSYFGQDSSGANVLTF; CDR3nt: TGTGCCAGCAGTTATTTCGGACAGGATAGCTCTGGGGCCAACGTCCTGACTTTC
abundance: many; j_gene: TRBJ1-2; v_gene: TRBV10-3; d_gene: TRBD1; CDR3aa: CAISESGQGPYGYTF; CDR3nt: TGTGCCATCAGTGAGTCCGGACAGGGCCCCTATGGCTACACCTTC
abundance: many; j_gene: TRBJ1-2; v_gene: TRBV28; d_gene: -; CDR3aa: CASRQPITGIRGYTF; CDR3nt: TGTGCCAGCAGGCAGCCGATTACAGGGATTAGAGGCTACACCTTC
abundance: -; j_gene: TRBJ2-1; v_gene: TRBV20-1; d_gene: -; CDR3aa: CSASESATKSEQFF; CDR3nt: TGCAGTGCTAGTGAGTCCGCTACTAAGTCTGAGCAGTTCTTC
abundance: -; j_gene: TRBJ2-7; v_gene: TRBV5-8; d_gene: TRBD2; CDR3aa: CAIPGGGQVYEQYF; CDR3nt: TGTGCCATCCCGGGGGGAGGGCAAGTCTACGAGCAGTACTTC
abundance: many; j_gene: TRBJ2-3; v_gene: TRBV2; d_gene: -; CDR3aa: CASRERDAPRGTQYF; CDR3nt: TGTGCCAGCAGGGAGCGGGACGCCCCGAGGGGGACGCAGTATTTT
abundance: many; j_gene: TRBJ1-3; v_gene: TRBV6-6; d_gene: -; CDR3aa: CASSYSSPAGNTIYF; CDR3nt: TGTGCCAGCAGTTACTCGTCGCCAGCTGGAAACACCATATATTTT
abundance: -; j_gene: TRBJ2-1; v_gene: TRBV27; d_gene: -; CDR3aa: CASPSRLGHNEQFF; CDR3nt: TGTGCCAGCCCGTCAAGGCTCGGGCACAATGAGCAGTTCTTC
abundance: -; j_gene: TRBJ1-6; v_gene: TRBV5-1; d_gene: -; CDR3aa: CASSLVPPSSYNSPLHF; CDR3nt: TGCGCCAGCAGCTTGGTGCCTCCGAGCTCCTATAATTCACCCCTCCACTTT
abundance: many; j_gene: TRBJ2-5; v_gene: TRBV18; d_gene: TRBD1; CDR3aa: CASSRQGELPQYF; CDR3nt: TGTGCCAGCTCGCGACAGGGGGAATTGCCCCAGTACTTC
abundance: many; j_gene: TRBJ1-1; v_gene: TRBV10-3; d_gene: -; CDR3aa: CAIKSEGENTEAFF; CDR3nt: TGTGCCATCAAAAGCGAGGGGGAGAACACTGAAGCTTTCTTT